The clone carrying this TCR beta chain has more than one count but fewer than ten. The antigen remains unidentified. Per the germline V gene, CDR1 is SGHTA and CDR2 is FQGNSA. The CDR3 has 15 amino acids. With V trimmed by 4 bases and J by 4 bases, 6 bases remained unmatched. This sample is part of a study of identical twins. Template switching created a universal primer site, and the cDNA included unique molecular identifiers. Using its own MiXCR run on the 5' RACE reads, TCRdb lists one record per CDR3 protein. Altogether 200,000 to 250,000 distinct CDR3 sequences are present, over 5.5% being singletons, with the ten largest covering about 14%. Study-wide results and caveats: Interpretation of the results relied on cross-sectional statistical analysis and not on following the same donors.

The data were also submitted as part of a second study, on T cells expressing NK-cell markers.

This chain links TRBV7-2 with TRBJ2-3; 9 nucleotides line up with TRBD2. The sample was CD8+ T cells sorted from blood. The clonotype comes from a woman aged 18-30 years in good health. The CDR3 DNA follows: TGTGCCAGCAGCTGGGCGGGGGGGCCCGCAGATACGCAGTATTTT. It encodes CASSWAGGPADTQYF. Drawing the rest from reference TRBV7-2 and TRBJ2-3, the complete variable domain is GAGVSQSPSNKVTEKGKDVELRCDPISGHTALYWYRQSLGQGLEFLIYFQGNSAPDKSGLPSDRFSAERTGGSVSTLTIQRTQQEDSAVYLCASSWAGGPADTQYFGPGTRLTVL.